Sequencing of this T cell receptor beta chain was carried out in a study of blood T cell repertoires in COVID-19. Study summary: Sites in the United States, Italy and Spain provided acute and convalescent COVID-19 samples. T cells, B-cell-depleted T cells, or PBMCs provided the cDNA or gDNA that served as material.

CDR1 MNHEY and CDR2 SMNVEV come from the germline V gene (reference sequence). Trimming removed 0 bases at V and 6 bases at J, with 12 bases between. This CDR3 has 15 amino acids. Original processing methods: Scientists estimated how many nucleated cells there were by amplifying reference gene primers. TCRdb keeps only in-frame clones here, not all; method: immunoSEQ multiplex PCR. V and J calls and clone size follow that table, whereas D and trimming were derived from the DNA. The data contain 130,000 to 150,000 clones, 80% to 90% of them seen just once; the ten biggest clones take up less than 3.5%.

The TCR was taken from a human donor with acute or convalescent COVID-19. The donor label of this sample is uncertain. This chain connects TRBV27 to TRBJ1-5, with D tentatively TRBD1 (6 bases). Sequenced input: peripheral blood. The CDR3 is CASSLSGTISQPQHF. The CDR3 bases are TGTGCCAGCAGTTTATCGGGGACAATTTCTCAGCCCCAGCATTTT.